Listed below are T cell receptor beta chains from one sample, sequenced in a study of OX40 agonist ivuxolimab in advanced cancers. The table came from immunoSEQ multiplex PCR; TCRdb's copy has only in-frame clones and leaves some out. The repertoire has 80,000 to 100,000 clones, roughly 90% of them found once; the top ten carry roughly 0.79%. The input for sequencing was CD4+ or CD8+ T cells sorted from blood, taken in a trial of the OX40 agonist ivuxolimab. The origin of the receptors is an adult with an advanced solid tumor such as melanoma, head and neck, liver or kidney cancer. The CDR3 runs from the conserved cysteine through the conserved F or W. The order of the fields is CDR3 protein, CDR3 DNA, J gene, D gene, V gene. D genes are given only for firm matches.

CAWRTPGQGNSPLHF	TGTGCGTGGAGGACTCCGGGACAGGGGAATTCACCCCTCCACTTT	TRBJ1-6	TRBD1	TRBV30
CASSLAPEGGSYNEQFF	TGTGCCAGCAGCTTAGCCCCTGAAGGGGGATCCTACAATGAGCAGTTCTTC	TRBJ2-1	.	TRBV11-2
CASSGQGTNYGYTF	TGTGCCAGCAGTGGTCAGGGGACTAACTATGGCTACACCTTC	TRBJ1-2	.	TRBV6-1
CASSQGKGRPMGEQFF	TGTGCCAGCAGCCAAGGGAAGGGGCGCCCAATGGGTGAGCAGTTCTTC	TRBJ2-1	.	TRBV14
CASSYGQGNQPQHF	TGTGCCAGCAGTTATGGGCAGGGGAATCAGCCCCAGCATTTT	TRBJ1-5	.	TRBV6-5
CASSRQGVGADTQYF	TGCGCCAGCAGCAGACAGGGGGTTGGCGCAGATACGCAGTATTTT	TRBJ2-3	TRBD1	TRBV5-1
CASSPAGGQGGNEQFF	TGTGCCAGCAGCCCCGCGGGGGGACAGGGAGGTAATGAGCAGTTCTTC	TRBJ2-1	.	TRBV7-3
CATSKHTGSDSYEQYF	TGTGCCACCAGCAAACACACAGGTTCCGACTCCTACGAGCAGTACTTC	TRBJ2-7	.	TRBV15
CASRRQGGQAGELFF	TGTGCCAGCCGAAGACAGGGGGGGCAGGCCGGGGAGCTGTTTTTT	TRBJ2-2	TRBD1	TRBV7-2
CASRGRGGTDTQYF	TGTGCCAGCAGGGGTAGAGGGGGCACAGATACGCAGTATTTT	TRBJ2-3	.	TRBV6-5
CASSAGQESYEQYF	TGTGCCAGCTCAGCCGGACAGGAATCCTACGAGCAGTACTTC	TRBJ2-7	TRBD1	TRBV18
CASSQSNILYKAYGYTF	TGCGCCAGCAGCCAATCGAACATATTGTACAAGGCCTATGGCTACACCTTC	TRBJ1-2	.	TRBV4-1
CSVADRGNGYTF	TGCAGCGTGGCGGACAGGGGGAACGGCTACACCTTC	TRBJ1-2	TRBD1	TRBV29-1
CASSGQMNTEAFF	TGCGCCAGCAGTGGACAGATGAACACTGAAGCTTTCTTT	TRBJ1-1	.	TRBV10-1
CASSQRGTEAFF	TGTGCCAGCAGCCAAAGGGGCACTGAAGCTTTCTTT	TRBJ1-1	.	TRBV5-6
CASSVGVGGDFYNEQFF	TGTGCCAGCAGCGTAGGTGTCGGGGGAGACTTTTACAATGAGCAGTTCTTC	TRBJ2-1	.	TRBV9
CAWSGAGGVYGYTF	TGTGCCTGGAGTGGGGCAGGGGGAGTCTATGGCTACACCTTC	TRBJ1-2	TRBD1	TRBV30
CASSYSPGGGEKLFF	TGTGCCAGCAGTTACTCGCCAGGGGGCGGGGAAAAACTGTTTTTT	TRBJ1-4	TRBD1	TRBV6-5
CASKVQGDTGELFF	TGTGCCAGCAAGGTCCAGGGGGACACCGGGGAGCTGTTTTTT	TRBJ2-2	TRBD1	TRBV7-2
CASRLAMGGGVKTEAFF	TGTGCCAGCAGACTAGCTATGGGCGGCGGGGTAAAGACTGAAGCTTTCTTT	TRBJ1-1	.	TRBV7-2
CASSRIGTAYGYTF	TGTGCCAGTAGTAGAATCGGGACAGCTTATGGCTACACCTTC	TRBJ1-2	TRBD1	TRBV19
CATSRDRGQVNSPLHF	TGTGCCACCAGCAGAGACCGGGGACAGGTGAATTCACCCCTCCACTTT	TRBJ1-6	TRBD1	TRBV15
CAWSLQDYQPQHF	TGTGCCTGGAGCTTACAGGATTATCAGCCCCAGCATTTT	TRBJ1-5	.	TRBV30
CASSLDGDRGRKAFF	TGTGCCAGCAGCTTAGATGGAGACAGGGGGCGCAAAGCTTTCTTT	TRBJ1-1	TRBD1	TRBV7-9
CASSPNQSPLHF	TGTGCCAGCAGTCCGAATCAGTCACCCCTCCACTTT	TRBJ1-6	.	TRBV2